This T cell receptor beta chain was retrieved from a study of vaccination and CD4 T cells after COVID-19. Study information: Cultures that served as controls received a CEFX pool, an HIV-1 Nef pool, or no peptide.

Remarks on this clonotype: Its antigen is not known.

The Oncomine TCR Beta short-read assay was applied to DNA of cultured CD4+ T cells. TCRdb fed the PCR reads into MiXCR, producing one record per CDR3 protein. The table lists more than 9,500 distinct CDR3 sequences, 45% to 55% of them singletons. Noted treatment: 10-day PBMC culture with coronavirus spike peptide pools or control peptides (ViraFEST assay). ViraFEST used peptide pools to expand antigen-specific T cells, then sequenced TCRs. Following culture for more than nine days, CD4+ T cells were isolated by negative selection. Germline loops: CDR1 SGHRS, CDR2 YFSETQ. With 4 bases clipped from V and 3 bases from J, the junction kept 4 bases outside the gene matches. The CDR3 loop spans 15 amino acids.

The source of this sequence is a human donor who had recovered from COVID-19. The specimen sequenced was CD4+ T cells from blood, cultured in vitro. The J gene is TRBJ2-2, the V gene TRBV5-1, with 9 bases aligning to TRBD1. The CDR3 nucleotides are TGCGCCAGCAGCCAGAGGACAGGGGACACCGGGGAGCTGTTTTTT. It codes for CASSQRTGDTGELFF.